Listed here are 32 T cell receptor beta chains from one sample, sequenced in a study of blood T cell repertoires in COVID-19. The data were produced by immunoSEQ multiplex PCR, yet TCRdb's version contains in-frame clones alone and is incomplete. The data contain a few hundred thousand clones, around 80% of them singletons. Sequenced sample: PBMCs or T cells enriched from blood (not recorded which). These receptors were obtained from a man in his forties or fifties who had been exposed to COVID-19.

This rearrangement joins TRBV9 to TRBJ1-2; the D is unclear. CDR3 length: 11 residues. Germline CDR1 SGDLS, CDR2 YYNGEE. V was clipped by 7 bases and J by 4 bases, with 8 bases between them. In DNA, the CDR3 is TGTGCCAGCGGGAGCGTCTATGGCTACACCTTC. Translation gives CASGSVYGYTF.

The CDR3 nucleotides are TGTGCCAGCAGCCAAGATCATTCTAGCGGGGGGCTGATCTCCTACGAGCAGTACTTC. Translated, it gives CASSQDHSSGGLISYEQYF. This chain connects TRBV4-2 to TRBJ2-7; 11 positions match TRBD2. The germline V gene encodes CDR1 LGHNA and CDR2 YNFKEQ. The CDR3 runs to 19 residues. J gave up 0 bases and V 0 bases, and 10 bases lay outside the gene matches.

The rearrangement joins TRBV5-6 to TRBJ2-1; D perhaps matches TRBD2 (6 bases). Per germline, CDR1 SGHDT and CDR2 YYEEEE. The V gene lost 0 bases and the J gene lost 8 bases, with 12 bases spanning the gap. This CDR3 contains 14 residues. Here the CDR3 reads CASSLDAGRDEQFF. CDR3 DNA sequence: TGTGCCAGCAGCTTGGATGCGGGAAGGGATGAGCAGTTCTTC.

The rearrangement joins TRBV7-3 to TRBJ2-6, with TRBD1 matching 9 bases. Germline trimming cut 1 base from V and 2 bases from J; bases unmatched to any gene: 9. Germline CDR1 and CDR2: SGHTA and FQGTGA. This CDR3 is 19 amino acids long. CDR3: CASSLIPGDRAPGANVLTF. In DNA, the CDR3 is TGTGCCAGCAGCTTAATCCCAGGGGACAGGGCTCCTGGGGCCAACGTCCTGACTTTC.

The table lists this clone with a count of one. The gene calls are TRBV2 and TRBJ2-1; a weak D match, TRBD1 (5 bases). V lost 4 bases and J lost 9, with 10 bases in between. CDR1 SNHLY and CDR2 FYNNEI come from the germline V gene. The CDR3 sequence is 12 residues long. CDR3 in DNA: TGTGCCAGCAGTGGGGCAGGGCGTGAGCAGTTCTTC. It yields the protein CASSGAGREQFF.

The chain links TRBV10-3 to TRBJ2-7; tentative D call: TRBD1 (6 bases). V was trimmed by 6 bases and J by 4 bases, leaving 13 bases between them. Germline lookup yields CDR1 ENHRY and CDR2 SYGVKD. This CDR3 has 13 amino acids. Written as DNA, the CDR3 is TGTGCCATCAGACACAGGGTAGATTACGAGCAGTACTTC. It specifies CAIRHRVDYEQYF.

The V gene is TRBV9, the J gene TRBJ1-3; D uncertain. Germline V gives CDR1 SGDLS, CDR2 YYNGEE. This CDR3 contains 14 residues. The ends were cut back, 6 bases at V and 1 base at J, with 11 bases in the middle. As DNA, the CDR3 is TGTGCCAGCACCCTAGGCGGGTCTGGAAACACCATATATTTT. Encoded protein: CASTLGGSGNTIYF.

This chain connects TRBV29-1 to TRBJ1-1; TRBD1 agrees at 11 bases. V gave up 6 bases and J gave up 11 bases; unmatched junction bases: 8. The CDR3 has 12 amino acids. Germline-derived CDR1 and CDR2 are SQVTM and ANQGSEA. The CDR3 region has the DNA TGCAGCGTCCGGGACAGGGGGACAGGGGCTTTCTTT. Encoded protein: CSVRDRGTGAFF.

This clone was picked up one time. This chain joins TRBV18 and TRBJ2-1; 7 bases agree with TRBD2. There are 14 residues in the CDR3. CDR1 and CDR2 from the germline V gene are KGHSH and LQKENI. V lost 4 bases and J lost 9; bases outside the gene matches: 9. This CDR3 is CASSRDYQFVEQFF. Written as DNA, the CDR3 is TGTGCCAGCTCACGGGACTACCAGTTCGTTGAGCAGTTCTTC.

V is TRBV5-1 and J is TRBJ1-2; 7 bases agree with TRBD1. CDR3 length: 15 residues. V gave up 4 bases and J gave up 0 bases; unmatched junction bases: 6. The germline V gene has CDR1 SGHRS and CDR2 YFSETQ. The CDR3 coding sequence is TGCGCCAGCAGCCCAGGACAGGAAGCTAACTATGGCTACACCTTC. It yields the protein CASSPGQEANYGYTF.

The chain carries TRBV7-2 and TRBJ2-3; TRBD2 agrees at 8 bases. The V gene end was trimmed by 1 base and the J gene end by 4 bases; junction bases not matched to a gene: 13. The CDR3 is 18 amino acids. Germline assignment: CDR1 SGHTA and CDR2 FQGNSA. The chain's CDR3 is CASSLEWVFTSGPDTQYF. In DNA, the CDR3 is TGTGCCAGCAGCTTAGAGTGGGTGTTCACTAGCGGACCAGATACGCAGTATTTT.

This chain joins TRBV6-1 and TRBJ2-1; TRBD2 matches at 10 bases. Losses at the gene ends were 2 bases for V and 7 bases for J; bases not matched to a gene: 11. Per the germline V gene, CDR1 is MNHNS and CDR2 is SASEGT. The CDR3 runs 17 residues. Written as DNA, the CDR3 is TGTGCCAGCAGTGAACGAAGCGGGAGGGCCTTAACAAATGAGCAGTTCTTC. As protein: CASSERSGRALTNEQFF.

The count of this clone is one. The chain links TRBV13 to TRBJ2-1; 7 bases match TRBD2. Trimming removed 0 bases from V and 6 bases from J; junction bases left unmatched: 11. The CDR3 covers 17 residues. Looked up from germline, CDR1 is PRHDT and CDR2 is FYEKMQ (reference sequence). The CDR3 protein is CASSLGLYGGSINEQFF. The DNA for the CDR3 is TGTGCCAGCAGCTTAGGCCTGTACGGCGGGAGTATCAATGAGCAGTTCTTC. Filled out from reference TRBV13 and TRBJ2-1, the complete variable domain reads AAGVIQSPRHLIKEKRETATLKCYPIPRHDTVYWYQQGPGQDPQFLISFYEKMQSDKGSIPDRFSAQQFSDYHSELNMSSLELGDSALYFCASSLGLYGGSINEQFFGPGTRLTVL.

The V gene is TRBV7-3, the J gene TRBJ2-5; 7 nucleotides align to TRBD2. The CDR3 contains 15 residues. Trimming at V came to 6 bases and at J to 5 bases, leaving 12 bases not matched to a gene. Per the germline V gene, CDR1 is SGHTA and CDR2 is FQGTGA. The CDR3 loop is CASSPTYRGGETQYF. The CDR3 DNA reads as TGTGCCAGCAGTCCTACTTATAGGGGAGGGGAGACCCAGTACTTC.

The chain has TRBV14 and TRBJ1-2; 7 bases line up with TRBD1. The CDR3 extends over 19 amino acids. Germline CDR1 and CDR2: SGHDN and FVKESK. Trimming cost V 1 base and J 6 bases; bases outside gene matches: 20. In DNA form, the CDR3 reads TGTGCCAGCAGCCAAGGCGCCGGGACAGCCTCCGGGGGACTTCATGGCTACACCTTC. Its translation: CASSQGAGTASGGLHGYTF.

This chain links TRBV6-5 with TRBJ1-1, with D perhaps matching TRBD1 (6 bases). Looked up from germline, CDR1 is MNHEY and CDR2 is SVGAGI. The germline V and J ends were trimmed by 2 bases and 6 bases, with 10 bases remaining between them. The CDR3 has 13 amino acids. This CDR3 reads CASSYSRGSEAFF. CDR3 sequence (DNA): TGTGCCAGCAGTTACAGCAGGGGATCTGAAGCTTTCTTT.

This CDR3 is CASSLGGQGVSSVTGELFF. Written as DNA, the CDR3 is TGCGCCAGCAGCTTGGGTGGACAGGGGGTATCGAGTGTCACCGGGGAGCTGTTTTTT. This chain uses TRBV5-1 with TRBJ2-2, with 10 bases matching TRBD1. This CDR3 spans 19 amino acids. The germline V gene has CDR1 SGHRS and CDR2 YFSETQ. The ends lost 0 bases at V and 4 bases at J; junction bases unmatched: 12.

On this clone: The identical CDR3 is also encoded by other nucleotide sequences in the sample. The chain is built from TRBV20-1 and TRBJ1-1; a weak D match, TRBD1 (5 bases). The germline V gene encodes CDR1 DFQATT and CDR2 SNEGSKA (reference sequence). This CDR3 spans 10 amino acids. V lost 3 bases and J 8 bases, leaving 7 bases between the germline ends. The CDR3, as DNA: TGCAGTGCTAGGCGGGACGAAGCTTTCTTT. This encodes CSARRDEAFF.

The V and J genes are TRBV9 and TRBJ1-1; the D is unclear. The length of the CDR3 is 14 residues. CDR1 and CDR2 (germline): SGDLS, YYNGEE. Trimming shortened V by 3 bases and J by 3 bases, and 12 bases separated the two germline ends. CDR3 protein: CASSALRVDTEAFF. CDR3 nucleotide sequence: TGTGCCAGCAGCGCCCTACGAGTGGACACTGAAGCTTTCTTT.

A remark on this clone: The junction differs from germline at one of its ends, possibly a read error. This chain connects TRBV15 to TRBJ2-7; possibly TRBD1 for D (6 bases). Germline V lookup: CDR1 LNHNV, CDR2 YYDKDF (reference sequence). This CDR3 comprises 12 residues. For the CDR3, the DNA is TGTGCCACCAGCAGAGATCTCGGACAGACTTGGTTC. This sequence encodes CATSRDLGQTWF.

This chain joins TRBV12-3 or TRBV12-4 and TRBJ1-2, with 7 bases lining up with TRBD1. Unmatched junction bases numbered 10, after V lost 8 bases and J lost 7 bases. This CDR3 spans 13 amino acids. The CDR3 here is CASSGGRQAGYTF. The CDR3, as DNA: TGTGCCAGCTCAGGGGGGCGACAGGCTGGCTACACCTTC.

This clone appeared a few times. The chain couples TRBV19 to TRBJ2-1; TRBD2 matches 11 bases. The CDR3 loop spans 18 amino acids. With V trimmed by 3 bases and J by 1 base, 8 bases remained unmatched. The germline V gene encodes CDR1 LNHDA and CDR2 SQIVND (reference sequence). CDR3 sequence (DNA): TGTGCCAGTAGTATCTTTAGCGGGAGGGACTTGTCCTACAATGAGCAGTTCTTC. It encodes CASSIFSGRDLSYNEQFF.

The CDR3 nucleotides are TGTGCCAGCAGCCAGGGCTCATCGCAGTATTTT. Translated, it gives CASSQGSSQYF. The chain combines TRBV3-1 (or the pseudogene TRBV3-2) with TRBJ2-3; D uncertain. Trimming shortened V by 3 bases and J by 10 bases, and 8 bases separated the two germline ends. This CDR3 has 11 amino acids. CDR1 and CDR2 (germline): LGHDT, YNNKEL (reference sequence).

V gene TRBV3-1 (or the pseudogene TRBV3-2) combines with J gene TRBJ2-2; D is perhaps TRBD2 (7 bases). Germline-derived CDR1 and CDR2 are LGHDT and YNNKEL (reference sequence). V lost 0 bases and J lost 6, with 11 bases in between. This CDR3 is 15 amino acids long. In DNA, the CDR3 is TGTGCCAGCAGCCAAGATGGGGGGGGCCCCGGGGAGCTGTTTTTT. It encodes CASSQDGGGPGELFF.

CDR3 protein: CASSLSWAAEAFF. The CDR3 DNA is TGTGCCAGCAGCTTATCGTGGGCCGCTGAAGCTTTCTTT. J is TRBJ1-1 and V is TRBV11-2; D call uncertain. CDR3 length equals 13 residues. V gave up 2 bases and J gave up 6 bases, with 10 bases separating them. Germline V CDR1 and CDR2: SGHAT, FQNNGV.

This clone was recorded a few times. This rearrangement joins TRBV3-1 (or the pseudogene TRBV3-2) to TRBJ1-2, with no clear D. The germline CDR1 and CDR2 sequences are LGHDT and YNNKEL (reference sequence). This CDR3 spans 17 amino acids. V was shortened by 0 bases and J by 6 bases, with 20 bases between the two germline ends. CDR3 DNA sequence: TGTGCCAGCAGCCAAGATGTCGGAGAATCTATGAACCATGGCTACACCTTC. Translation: CASSQDVGESMNHGYTF.

The CDR3 nucleotides are TGTGCCAGCAGCCAATATAGAAGAGGCCGGGATGAAAAACTGTTTTTT. It translates to CASSQYRRGRDEKLFF. The chain links TRBV14 to TRBJ1-4; no clear D gene. With 2 bases removed from V and 6 bases from J, the gap between germline ends came to 16 bases. Germline loops: CDR1 SGHDN, CDR2 FVKESK. CDR3 length equals 16 residues.

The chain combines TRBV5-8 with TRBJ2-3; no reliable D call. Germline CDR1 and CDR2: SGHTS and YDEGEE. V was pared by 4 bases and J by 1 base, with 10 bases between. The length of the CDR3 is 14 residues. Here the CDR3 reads CASSVDGRTDTQYF. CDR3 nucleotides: TGTGCCAGCAGCGTGGACGGTCGCACAGATACGCAGTATTTT.

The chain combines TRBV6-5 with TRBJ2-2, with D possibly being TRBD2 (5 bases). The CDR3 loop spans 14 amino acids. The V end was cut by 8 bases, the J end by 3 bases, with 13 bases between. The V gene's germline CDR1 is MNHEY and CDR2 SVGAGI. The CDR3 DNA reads TGTGCCAGCTTTGGGAGTTGGGACACCGGGGAGCTGTTTTTT. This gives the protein CASFGSWDTGELFF.

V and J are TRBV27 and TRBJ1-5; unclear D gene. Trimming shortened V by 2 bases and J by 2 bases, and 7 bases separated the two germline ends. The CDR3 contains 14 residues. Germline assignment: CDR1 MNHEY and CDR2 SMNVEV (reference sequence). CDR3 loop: CASSLLAGNQPQHF. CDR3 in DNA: TGTGCCAGCAGTTTACTCGCGGGCAATCAGCCCCAGCATTTT.

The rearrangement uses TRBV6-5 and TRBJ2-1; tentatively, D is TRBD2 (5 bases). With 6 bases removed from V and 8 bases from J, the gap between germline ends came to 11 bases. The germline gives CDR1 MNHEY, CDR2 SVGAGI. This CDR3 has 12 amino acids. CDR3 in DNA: TGTGCCAGCAGAACTAGTCGCGATGAGCAGTTCTTC. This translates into CASRTSRDEQFF.

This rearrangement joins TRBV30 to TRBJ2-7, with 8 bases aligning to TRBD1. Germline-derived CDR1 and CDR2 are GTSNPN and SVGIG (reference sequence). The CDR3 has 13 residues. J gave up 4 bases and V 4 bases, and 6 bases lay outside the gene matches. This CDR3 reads CAWTGGFLYEQYF. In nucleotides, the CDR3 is TGTGCCTGGACAGGGGGCTTTCTGTACGAGCAGTACTTC.